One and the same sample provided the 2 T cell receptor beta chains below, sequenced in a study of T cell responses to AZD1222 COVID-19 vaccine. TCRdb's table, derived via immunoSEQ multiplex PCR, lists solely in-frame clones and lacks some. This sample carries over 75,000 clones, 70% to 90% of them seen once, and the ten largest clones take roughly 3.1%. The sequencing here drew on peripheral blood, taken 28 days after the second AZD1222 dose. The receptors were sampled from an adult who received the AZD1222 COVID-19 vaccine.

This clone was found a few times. The CDR3 sequence is CASSLERGPGYTF. The CDR3 nucleotides are TGTGCCAGCAGCTTGGAGAGGGGGCCTGGCTACACCTTC. V usage is TRBV5-6 and J usage is TRBJ1-2; 7 bases align to TRBD1. Trimming removed 0 bases from V and 7 bases from J; junction bases left unmatched: 3. CDR3 length equals 13 residues. The germline V gene has CDR1 SGHDT and CDR2 YYEEEE.

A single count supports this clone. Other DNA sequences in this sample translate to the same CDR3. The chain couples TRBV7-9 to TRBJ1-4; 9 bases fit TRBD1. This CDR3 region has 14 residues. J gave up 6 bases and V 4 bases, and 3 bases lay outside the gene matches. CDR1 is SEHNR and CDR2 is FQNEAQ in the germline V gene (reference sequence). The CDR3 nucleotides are TGTGCCAGCAGCTGGGGACAGGGTGATGAAAAACTGTTTTTT. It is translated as CASSWGQGDEKLFF.